This paragraph reports one T cell receptor (beta chain). Its target is unknown. The data originate from a study of shared clonotypes between healthy human individuals. Study-wide results and limits: Memory subsets generally showed lower estimated richness than naive subsets.

The CDR3 is 16 amino acids. Germline V gene sequence: CDR1 SGHTS, CDR2 YDEGEE. V gave up 4 bases and J gave up 0 bases, with 15 bases separating them. This table comes from immunoSEQ multiplex PCR, and its TCRdb copy is limited to in-frame clones, with some not included. The data hold around 700,000 clones, with about three quarters observed a single time. This clonotype originated in a woman aged 25 to 39 in good health. The sample comprised memory CD4+ T cells sorted from blood. Regarding subset: CD45RA-negative fraction. The chain joins TRBV5-8 to TRBJ2-3; either TRBD1 or TRBD2 may fit D (5 bases each). The CDR3 DNA reads as TGTGCCAGCAGCCTGATGGGGGTATCTAGCACAGATACGCAGTATTTT. As protein: CASSLMGVSSTDTQYF.